This TCR beta chain was sequenced for a study of shared clonotypes between healthy human individuals. Findings and caveats of the study: Owing to a small donor count, the genetic and exposure-history diversity represented was limited.

CD4+ cells underwent separation, giving CD45RA+ naive and CD45RA-negative memory subsets. In regard to this clone: Its antigen is not known.

Trimming cost V 5 bases and J 5 bases, with 17 bases left between them. The CDR3 extends over 14 amino acids. Germline V CDR1 and CDR2: SGHRS, YFSETQ. Running of the assay took place at deep level. Measured with immunoSEQ multiplex PCR; TCRdb has only the in-frame clones, and not every one. The sample yields a few million clones, 90% to 95% seen once. The chain uses TRBV5-1 and TRBJ2-7; D might be TRBD2 (5 bases). Specimen: naive CD4+ T cells from PBMCs. Subset described: CD45RA+ positively selected. The receptor's source is a man younger than 35 in good health. Some clones in this sample may be carry-over from other donors' samples. The CDR3 DNA is TGCGCCAGCAGGGCGTCTCCGGGAAGCAACGAGCAGTACTTC. It translates to CASRASPGSNEQYF.